A single sample gave rise to the 32 T cell receptor beta chains below, sequenced in a study of tumor-infiltrating lymphocytes in localized non-small cell lung cancer. The method was immunoSEQ multiplex PCR; TCRdb's version includes in-frame clones alone and lacks a portion of them. The sample lists under 7,500 clones; over 65% were seen once. Sequenced: lung tumor tissue. All receptors derive from a human donor with non-small cell lung cancer.

This clone has more than one count but fewer than ten. The chain carries TRBV6-6 and TRBJ2-3; tentative D call: TRBD1 (6 bases). This CDR3 has 14 amino acids. CDR1 is MNHNY, CDR2 SVGAGI, per germline (reference sequence). V lost 7 bases and J 3 bases, leaving 14 bases between the germline ends. In nucleotides, the CDR3 is TGTGCCAGCAACCTTCCCGGACAGACAGATACGCAGTATTTT. This sequence encodes CASNLPGQTDTQYF.

This clone was recorded only once. J is TRBJ2-6 and V is TRBV4-3; a possible D gene is TRBD1 (6 bases). The CDR3 length is 18 residues. Trimming left V 1 base short and J 0 bases short, with 13 bases between. Looked up from germline, CDR1 is LGHNA and CDR2 is YSLEER. The CDR3 here is CASSQVGALSSGANVLTF. CDR3 sequence (DNA): TGCGCCAGCAGCCAAGTGGGGGCTTTAAGCTCTGGGGCCAACGTCCTGACTTTC.

The CDR3 loop reads CASSLGLGGTQYF. The CDR3 DNA reads TGTGCCAGCAGCTTAGGTTTGGGTGGGACCCAGTACTTC. The chain carries TRBV7-9 and TRBJ2-5; D is unclear. This CDR3 spans 13 amino acids. Trimming took off 1 base at V and 7 bases at J, with 10 bases between the two ends. Per germline, CDR1 SEHNR and CDR2 FQNEAQ (reference sequence).

CDR3 loop: CARSLGERQSSYNEQFF. The CDR3 nucleotides are TGTGCCAGAAGCTTGGGCGAGCGCCAGAGCTCCTACAATGAGCAGTTCTTC. The chain carries TRBV5-3 and TRBJ2-1; D is undetermined. TRBV5-3 is identified as an open reading frame with a role that is uncertain. Deletions cut 0 bases from V and 0 bases from J, with 13 bases between. This CDR3 comprises 17 residues.

J is TRBJ2-2 and V is TRBV18; a weak D match, TRBD1 (5 bases). The V end lost 2 bases, the J end lost 4 bases, and 14 bases lay between the germline ends. Looked up from germline, CDR1 is KGHSH and CDR2 is LQKENI. This CDR3 has 16 amino acids. CDR3 coding DNA: TGTGCCAGCTCACCAATCCAGGGTGACCCCACCGGGGAGCTGTTTTTT. This sequence encodes CASSPIQGDPTGELFF.

The chain is built from TRBV15 and TRBJ2-5; D gene ambiguous. Germline V CDR1 and CDR2: LNHNV, YYDKDF (reference sequence). This CDR3 is built from 13 residues. The V and J ends lost 0 bases and 5 bases respectively, with 7 bases between them. The CDR3 coding sequence is TGTGCCACCAGCAGAGATTCCACGGAGACCCAGTACTTC. Amino acids: CATSRDSTETQYF.

The chain uses TRBV9 and TRBJ1-1, with 11 nucleotides matching TRBD1. The length of the CDR3 is 16 residues. Germline CDR1 SGDLS, CDR2 YYNGEE. J lost 4 bases, V lost 3 bases, and 8 bases had no gene match. CDR3 sequence: CASSERTGGAVTEAFF. For the CDR3, the DNA is TGTGCCAGCAGCGAGCGGACAGGGGGCGCCGTCACTGAAGCTTTCTTT. Full variable domain (rest looked up from reference TRBV9 and TRBJ1-1): DSGVTQTPKHLITATGQRVTLRCSPRSGDLSVYWYQQSLDQGLQFLIQYYNGEERAKGNILERFSAQQFPDLHSELNLSSLELGDSALYFCASSERTGGAVTEAFFGQGTRLTVV.

The rearrangement joins TRBV28 to TRBJ2-3; no firm D call. Per germline, CDR1 MDHEN and CDR2 SYDVKM. The V gene lost 10 bases and the J gene lost 2 bases, with 10 bases spanning the gap. There are 12 residues in the CDR3. The CDR3 protein is CATMANTDTQYF. The CDR3 DNA reads as TGTGCCACCATGGCCAACACAGATACGCAGTATTTT.

The CDR3 spells CASSRWDTVNIQYF. The CDR3 DNA is TGTGCCAGCAGCCGTTGGGACACCGTAAACATTCAGTACTTC. V is TRBV27 and J is TRBJ2-4; possibly TRBD1 for D (6 bases). CDR1 is MNHEY and CDR2 is SMNVEV in the germline V gene (reference sequence). The CDR3 contains 14 residues. V lost 6 bases and J 6 bases, leaving 15 bases between the germline ends.

V usage is TRBV4-3 and J usage is TRBJ2-7; no clear D. Trimming shortened V by 5 bases and J by 1 base, and 12 bases separated the two germline ends. There are 14 residues in the CDR3. Germline loops: CDR1 LGHNA, CDR2 YSLEER. This CDR3 is CASSFQTESYEQYF. The DNA of the CDR3 is TGCGCCAGCAGCTTTCAGACGGAGTCCTACGAGCAGTACTTC.

This chain links TRBV7-8 with TRBJ2-5, with a weak D call TRBD1 (6 bases). Between the trimmed V and J ends, which lost 4 bases and 5 bases, there was a span of 17 bases. The CDR3 extends over 15 amino acids. Germline V gene sequence: CDR1 SGHVS, CDR2 FQNEAQ. The CDR3 sequence: CASSSPLWGRETQYF. CDR3 coding DNA: TGTGCCAGCAGCTCCCCCCTTTGGGGGCGGGAGACCCAGTACTTC.

This clone is termed large. The chain carries TRBV5-4 and TRBJ2-3; TRBD1 aligns across 7 bases. Germline V lookup: CDR1 SGHNT, CDR2 YYREEE (reference sequence). This CDR3 is built from 14 residues. V was pared by 3 bases and J by 3 bases, with 4 bases of the junction left unmatched. The CDR3 bases are TGTGCCAGCAGCTCACCGGGACAGACAGATACGCAGTATTTT. It yields the protein CASSSPGQTDTQYF.

This clone was detected once. The J gene is TRBJ1-2, the V gene TRBV5-4; TRBD1 matches 9 bases. Germline-derived CDR1 and CDR2 are SGHNT and YYREEE (reference sequence). This CDR3 spans 16 amino acids. The junction had 11 bases not matched to a gene; V was cut back by 4 bases and J by 4 bases. Here the CDR3 reads CASSLRGQGWGYGYTF. DNA of the CDR3: TGTGCCAGCAGCCTGCGCGGACAGGGGTGGGGCTATGGCTACACCTTC.

The rearrangement uses TRBV30 and TRBJ1-6; TRBD1 matches at 8 bases. Per the germline V gene, CDR1 is GTSNPN and CDR2 is SVGIG (reference sequence). With 0 bases clipped from V and 10 bases from J, the junction kept 2 bases outside the gene matches. The CDR3 sequence is 13 residues long. CDR3 sequence: CAWSVTGASPLHF. In nucleotides, the CDR3 is TGTGCCTGGAGTGTGACAGGGGCGTCACCCCTCCACTTT.

This chain connects TRBV6-5 to TRBJ2-7; TRBD2 matches 7 bases. The CDR3 length is 15 residues. The V segment lost 2 bases and the J segment 1 base; nucleotides outside the gene matches: 5. Germline V CDR1 and CDR2: MNHEY, SVGAGI. As DNA, the CDR3 is TGTGCCAGCAGTTACGGGGCGGGAGTATCCTACGAGCAGTACTTC. Translation gives CASSYGAGVSYEQYF.

V and J are TRBV29-1 and TRBJ2-7, with 11 bases matching TRBD2. V was clipped by 4 bases and J by 2 bases; unmatched bases: 7. The CDR3 length is 15 residues. From germline, CDR1 is SQVTM and CDR2 ANQGSEA. The CDR3 loop reads CSVVPSGRTTYEQYF. DNA of the CDR3: TGCAGCGTTGTACCTAGCGGGAGGACGACCTACGAGCAGTACTTC.

The V and J genes are TRBV5-4 and TRBJ1-1, with a weak D call TRBD1 (5 bases). This CDR3 is built from 13 residues. V was clipped by 4 bases and J by 3 bases, with 10 bases between them. Looked up from germline, CDR1 is SGHNT and CDR2 is YYREEE (reference sequence). In nucleotides, the CDR3 is TGTGCCAGCAGCGAAAGCAGGGACACTGAAGCTTTCTTT. This codes for CASSESRDTEAFF.

The chain has TRBV6-5 and TRBJ1-2; 9 bases fit TRBD1. CDR3 length: 15 amino acids. Germline-derived CDR1 and CDR2 are MNHEY and SVGAGI. V shed 0 bases and J 6 bases; nucleotides not matched to a gene: 5. CDR3 protein: CASSYSRTGEDGYTF. In nucleotides, the CDR3 is TGTGCCAGCAGTTACTCGCGGACAGGGGAAGATGGCTACACCTTC.

The chain has TRBV5-6 and TRBJ1-2; possible D gene TRBD1, 6 bases. V was trimmed by 0 bases and J by 7 bases, leaving 10 bases between them. Germline CDR1 reads SGHDT; CDR2 reads YYEEEE. The CDR3 runs to 13 residues. The CDR3 loop reads CASSLGGQPGYTF. In DNA, the CDR3 is TGTGCCAGCAGCTTGGGGGGGCAGCCTGGCTACACCTTC.

The genes are TRBV6-6 and TRBJ1-1, with 7 bases aligning to TRBD1. This CDR3 is built from 16 residues. The junction had 8 bases not matched to a gene; V was cut back by 1 base and J by 3 bases. The germline V gene encodes CDR1 MNHNY and CDR2 SVGAGI (reference sequence). The CDR3 DNA reads as TGTGCCAGCAGTTACTGGGACAGCCCCAGGGACACTGAAGCTTTCTTT. Protein sequence: CASSYWDSPRDTEAFF.

The chain has TRBV11-2 and TRBJ2-7; no firm D call. Trimming cost V 1 base and J 1 base, with 8 bases left between them. CDR3 length: 14 residues. Germline V lookup: CDR1 SGHAT, CDR2 FQNNGV. CDR3 in amino acids: CASSLVGPSYEQYF. Here the CDR3 DNA reads TGTGCCAGCAGCTTAGTTGGGCCATCCTACGAGCAGTACTTC. The entire variable domain, with the rest obtained from reference TRBV11-2 and TRBJ2-7, is as follows: EAGVAQSPRYKIIEKRQSVAFWCNPISGHATLYWYQQILGQGPKLLIQFQNNGVVDDSQLPKDRFSAERLKGVDSTLKIQPAKLEDSAVYLCASSLVGPSYEQYFGPGTRLTVT.

In this sample, this clone turned up a few times. This chain uses TRBV6-5 with TRBJ1-1; tentative D call: TRBD1 (6 bases). Looked up from germline, CDR1 is MNHEY and CDR2 is SVGAGI. CDR3 size: 14 residues. With 4 bases removed from V and 4 bases from J, the gap between germline ends came to 13 bases. CDR3 nucleotides: TGTGCCAGCAGTTTGGACAGCCGGAGCACTGAAGCTTTCTTT. It is translated as CASSLDSRSTEAFF.

V gene TRBV7-2 combines with J gene TRBJ2-7; 7 nucleotides align to TRBD1. CDR1 SGHTA and CDR2 FQGNSA come from the germline V gene. J gave up 3 bases and V 5 bases, and 7 bases lay outside the gene matches. The CDR3 consists of 14 residues. CDR3 nucleotides: TGTGCCAGCAGCCAAACACCAGGGGGCTACGAGCAGTACTTC. This codes for CASSQTPGGYEQYF.

V and J are TRBV30 and TRBJ2-1; possibly TRBD2 for D (6 bases). Germline V gives CDR1 GTSNPN, CDR2 SVGIG (reference sequence). CDR3 length: 14 amino acids. V gave up 4 bases and J gave up 4 bases, with 14 bases separating them. CDR3 coding DNA: TGTGCCTGGAACCCGAGCGGGTCTTACAATGAGCAGTTCTTC. Translation: CAWNPSGSYNEQFF.

This chain links TRBV27 with TRBJ1-1, with unresolved D. Trimming pared 5 bases from V and 1 base from J, leaving 14 bases between. The V gene's germline CDR1 is MNHEY and CDR2 SMNVEV (reference sequence). The CDR3 extends over 15 amino acids. The CDR3 bases are TGTGCCAGCAGTCTCTCGCGACACGGGAACACTGAAGCTTTCTTT. It codes for CASSLSRHGNTEAFF.

Only a few counts were recorded for this clone. Other DNA sequences within the sample encode an identical CDR3. The rearrangement joins TRBV5-4 to TRBJ1-2, with TRBD1 matching over 7 bases. The junction had 5 bases not matched to a gene; V was cut back by 3 bases and J by 6 bases. The CDR3 runs 13 residues. The germline V gene encodes CDR1 SGHNT and CDR2 YYREEE (reference sequence). The CDR3 nucleotides are TGTGCCAGCAGCTCCACAGGGGTCCATGGCTACACCTTC. Translated: CASSSTGVHGYTF.

This clone was seen a single time. Other DNA sequences from this sample encode an identical CDR3 as well. The chain couples TRBV25-1 to TRBJ1-1, with TRBD1 matching 7 bases. Germline V gene sequence: CDR1 MGHDK, CDR2 SYGVNS. V was pared by 4 bases and J by 10 bases, with 12 bases of the junction left unmatched. CDR3 size: 14 residues. The CDR3 DNA reads TGTGCCAGCAGTGGACAGGGATACCTCCAAAGAGCTTTCTTT. This translates into CASSGQGYLQRAFF. The whole variable domain, remainder taken from reference TRBV25-1 and TRBJ1-1, is EADIYQTPRYLVIGTGKKITLECSQTMGHDKMYWYQQDPGMELHLIHYSYGVNSTEKGDLSSESTVSRIRTEHFPLTLESARPSHTSQYLCASSGQGYLQRAFFGQGTRLTVV.

This clone came up once. The chain links TRBV6-5 to TRBJ2-7, with D possibly matching TRBD2 (5 bases). This CDR3 region has 15 residues. Trimming removed 2 bases at V and 3 bases at J, with 14 bases between. CDR1 and CDR2 from the germline V gene are MNHEY and SVGAGI. CDR3 amino acids: CASSYGSSSNYEQYV. The DNA of the CDR3 is TGTGCCAGCAGTTACGGCTCTAGCTCAAACTACGAGCAGTACGTC.

The J gene is TRBJ1-2, the V gene TRBV5-4; D possibly corresponds to TRBD1 (5 bases). The V end was cut by 3 bases, the J end by 4 bases, with 13 bases between. CDR1 is SGHNT and CDR2 is YYREEE in the germline V gene (reference sequence). This CDR3 is 14 amino acids long. The CDR3 spells CASSWGPKPYGYTF. DNA of the CDR3: TGTGCCAGCAGCTGGGGCCCCAAACCCTATGGCTACACCTTC.

V is TRBV7-8 and J is TRBJ1-5, with a weak D call TRBD1 (5 bases). With 4 bases removed from V and 0 bases from J, the gap between germline ends came to 13 bases. Germline V gene lookup returns CDR1 SGHVS and CDR2 FQNEAQ. This CDR3 is 16 amino acids long. The CDR3 reads CASSSQGGDSNQPQHF. CDR3 in DNA: TGTGCCAGCAGCTCCCAGGGAGGTGATAGCAATCAGCCCCAGCATTTT.

In its sample, this clone is medium-sized (0.01 to 0.1%). The CDR3 coding sequence is TGTGCCAGCAGCCTACTAGCGGGGGGGCAAGAGACCCAGTACTTC. Its translation: CASSLLAGGQETQYF. The chain couples TRBV4-2 to TRBJ2-5, with 13 bases lining up with TRBD2. J gave up 2 bases and V 4 bases, and 1 base lay outside the gene matches. CDR3 size: 15 residues. The germline V gene has CDR1 LGHNA and CDR2 YNFKEQ.

This clone occurred a few times. The rearrangement uses TRBV19 and TRBJ2-5; no definite D call. This CDR3 spans 13 amino acids. V lost 2 bases and J lost 5, with 9 bases in between. The germline gives CDR1 LNHDA, CDR2 SQIVND (reference sequence). The CDR3 loop is CASSIRAPETQYF. CDR3 DNA: TGTGCCAGTAGTATAAGAGCTCCGGAGACCCAGTACTTC.